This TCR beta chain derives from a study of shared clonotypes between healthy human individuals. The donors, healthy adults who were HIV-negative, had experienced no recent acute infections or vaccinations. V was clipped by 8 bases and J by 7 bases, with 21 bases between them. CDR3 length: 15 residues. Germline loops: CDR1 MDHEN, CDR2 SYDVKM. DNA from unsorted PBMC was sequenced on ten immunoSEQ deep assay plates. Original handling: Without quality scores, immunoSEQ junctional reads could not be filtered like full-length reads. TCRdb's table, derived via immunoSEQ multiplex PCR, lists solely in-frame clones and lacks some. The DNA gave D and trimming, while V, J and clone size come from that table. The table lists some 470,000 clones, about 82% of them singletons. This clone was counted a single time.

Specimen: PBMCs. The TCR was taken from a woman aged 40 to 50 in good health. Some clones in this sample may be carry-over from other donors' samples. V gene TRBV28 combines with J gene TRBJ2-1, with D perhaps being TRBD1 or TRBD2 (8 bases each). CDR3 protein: CASGRGGTGPNEQFF. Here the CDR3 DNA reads TGTGCCAGCGGCCGGGGGGGGACAGGACCTAATGAGCAGTTCTTC.